Below are 20 T cell receptor beta chains sequenced from a single sample in a study of blood T cell repertoires in COVID-19 (dated by TCRdb to 2018 to 2021). The receptor library was made with the immunoSEQ multiplex PCR assay. Entries here come from immuneACCESS through TCRdb and include only in-frame sequences with V and J called. Some clones fail to appear in such tables; in the studies checked, an unresolved V gene covers under half of the shortfall, and the cause of the remainder is unknown. A total of about 140,000 clones appear in this sample, 80% to 90% of them only once. The ten largest clones add up to around 3.7% of the sample. Sequences were obtained from PBMCs or T cells enriched from blood (not recorded which). Every receptor here comes from a woman aged 50 to 60 with acute COVID-19.

The V gene is TRBV28, the J gene TRBJ2-7; D ambiguous. V dropped 2 bases and J dropped 0 bases, with 11 bases sitting between them. There are 15 residues in the CDR3. CDR1 and CDR2 from the germline V gene are MDHEN and SYDVKM. The CDR3 bases are TGTGCCAGCAGTTTAATAGGAGCTAACTCCTACGAGCAGTACTTC. Protein: CASSLIGANSYEQYF.

The chain is built from TRBV28 and TRBJ1-2; 8 nucleotides match TRBD1. Germline V gene lookup returns CDR1 MDHEN and CDR2 SYDVKM. This CDR3 has 15 amino acids. Trimming removed 5 bases from V and 4 bases from J; junction bases left unmatched: 9. CDR3 loop: CASSLDTGGRYGYTF. As DNA, the CDR3 is TGTGCCAGCAGTCTCGACACAGGGGGTCGCTATGGCTACACCTTC.

The chain joins TRBV27 to TRBJ2-1; TRBD2 agrees at 12 bases. Germline values: CDR1 MNHEY, CDR2 SMNVEV (reference sequence). This CDR3 spans 18 amino acids. V lost 5 bases to trimming and J lost 10 bases; unmatched junction nucleotides: 18. In nucleotides, the CDR3 is TGTGCCAGCAGTCCCGAACGACCCCGACTAGCGGGAGATCACGAGCAGTTCTTC. Translated: CASSPERPRLAGDHEQFF.

The chain has TRBV5-6 and TRBJ2-7; perhaps TRBD2 as D (6 bases). V shed 4 bases and J shed 7 bases, with 18 bases lying between them. CDR1 and CDR2 from the germline V gene are SGHDT and YYEEEE. The CDR3 totals 14 residues. The CDR3 bases are TGTGCCAGCAGCCCCGGAGGGCAGACCGAAGAGCAGTACTTC. Translated, it gives CASSPGGQTEEQYF.

The gene calls are TRBV2 and TRBJ2-3; 7 bases agree with TRBD1. There are 15 residues in the CDR3. Germline V gene sequence: CDR1 SNHLY, CDR2 FYNNEI. Trimming took 5 bases from V and 0 from J; bases not matched to a gene: 5. CDR3 nucleotides: TGTGCCAGCAGTCCAGGGACAGCTAGCACAGATACGCAGTATTTT. This gives the protein CASSPGTASTDTQYF.

The chain is built from TRBV21-1 and TRBJ2-1; the table calls TRBD1, which could not be checked here. TRBV21-1 is described as a pseudogene. CDR3 size: 19 residues. The CDR3 DNA reads as TGTGCCAGCAGGTCTCCCGACTTAGCCCGGGACAGGGAATACAATGAGCAGTTCTTC. Translated, it gives CASRSPDLARDREYNEQFF.

The gene calls are TRBV9 and TRBJ2-7; 8 positions agree with TRBD2. The CDR3 totals 14 residues. The ends lost 4 bases at V and 3 bases at J; junction bases unmatched: 6. Per germline, CDR1 SGDLS and CDR2 YYNGEE. CDR3 nucleotides: TGTGCCAGCAGCTCGGGACTAGAGGTCTACGAGCAGTACTTC. Its translation is CASSSGLEVYEQYF.

The chain links TRBV4-2 to TRBJ2-1; 13 bases line up with TRBD2. V lost 4 bases, J lost 7 bases, and 13 bases stayed unmatched. Per the germline V gene, CDR1 is LGHNA and CDR2 is YNFKEQ. This CDR3 contains 18 residues. The CDR3 nucleotides read TGTGCCAGCAGCCCGAACTACGCAGGACTAGCGGGAGATAATGAGCAGTTCTTC. As protein: CASSPNYAGLAGDNEQFF.

The genes are TRBV11-2 and TRBJ1-5; 9 bases fit TRBD1. After removal of 5 bases from V and 0 bases from J, the junction contained 2 bases not matched to a gene. The germline V gene has CDR1 SGHAT and CDR2 FQNNGV. The CDR3 runs to 15 residues. The DNA for the CDR3 is TGTGCCAGCAGCCGGGACAGGGATAGCAATCAGCCCCAGCATTTT. Its protein product is CASSRDRDSNQPQHF.

The V call is TRBV2, the J call TRBJ1-5; D perhaps matches TRBD1 (5 bases). The V gene lost 6 bases and the J gene lost 6 bases, with 9 bases spanning the gap. This CDR3 is built from 12 residues. Germline loops: CDR1 SNHLY, CDR2 FYNNEI. CDR3 in DNA: TGTGCCAGCAGGCAGGGATCTCAGCCCCAGCATTTT. This sequence encodes CASRQGSQPQHF.

The chain joins TRBV19 to TRBJ1-4, with 7 bases lining up with TRBD1. J was trimmed by 0 bases and V by 6 bases; bases with no gene match: 10. The V gene's germline CDR1 is LNHDA and CDR2 SQIVND (reference sequence). The length of the CDR3 is 17 residues. CDR3 coding DNA: TGTGCCAGTAGAGATTTACGGGACAGAGCAACTAATGAAAAACTGTTTTTT. This sequence encodes CASRDLRDRATNEKLFF.

The chain couples TRBV15 to TRBJ2-7, with D perhaps matching TRBD1 (5 bases). Germline loops: CDR1 LNHNV, CDR2 YYDKDF (reference sequence). The CDR3 consists of 12 residues. V was clipped by 2 bases and J by 3 bases, with 5 bases between them. The CDR3 DNA is TGTGCCACCAGCAGACAGGGCTACGAGCAGTACTTC. Translated: CATSRQGYEQYF.

The chain combines TRBV5-1 with TRBJ1-6, with 8 bases identical to TRBD1. This CDR3 spans 18 amino acids. V was pared by 0 bases and J by 8 bases, with 13 bases of the junction left unmatched. CDR1 SGHRS and CDR2 YFSETQ come from the germline V gene. CDR3 bases: TGCGCCAGCAGCTTGGTACCTGGGCAGGGGGCAAAGGATTCACCCCTCCACTTT. This sequence encodes CASSLVPGQGAKDSPLHF.

The CDR3 loop reads CASSLDPGGFYEQYF. The CDR3 nucleotides read TGCGCCAGCAGCTTGGATCCAGGGGGCTTCTACGAGCAGTACTTC. The rearrangement uses TRBV5-1 and TRBJ2-7, with 8 bases aligning to TRBD1. The V and J ends lost 0 bases and 3 bases, in that order; junction bases with no gene match: 5. This CDR3 contains 15 residues. CDR1 and CDR2 (germline): SGHRS, YFSETQ.

The CDR3 nucleotides read TGTGCCAGCAGCCCCAGACTAGCGGGCGCCTACGAGCAGTACTTC. This codes for CASSPRLAGAYEQYF. V gene TRBV7-2 combines with J gene TRBJ2-7, with 10 bases that match TRBD2. Unmatched junction bases numbered 6, after V lost 5 bases and J lost 2 bases. The CDR3 is 15 amino acids. Germline V CDR1 and CDR2: SGHTA, FQGNSA.

There are a few counts of this clone. V usage is TRBV7-3 and J usage is TRBJ2-3, with 9 bases lining up with TRBD2. J gave up 3 bases and V 1 base, and 11 bases lay outside the gene matches. The CDR3 has 18 residues. Germline V gives CDR1 SGHTA, CDR2 FQGTGA. The CDR3 spells CASSLNPVLAGETDTQYF. In DNA, the CDR3 is TGTGCCAGCAGCTTAAACCCTGTTTTAGCGGGAGAAACAGATACGCAGTATTTT.

The chain joins TRBV27 to TRBJ2-7; 11 positions match TRBD2. The CDR3 is 15 amino acids. V shed 6 bases and J 2 bases; nucleotides not matched to a gene: 6. Germline CDR1 MNHEY, CDR2 SMNVEV (reference sequence). In DNA form, the CDR3 reads TGTGCCAGCAGCCCGACTAGCGGGGAACCCTACGAGCAGTACTTC. It translates to CASSPTSGEPYEQYF.

This sequence joins TRBV7-9 and TRBJ2-2, with D perhaps matching TRBD2 (6 bases). Germline lookup yields CDR1 SEHNR and CDR2 FQNEAQ (reference sequence). The CDR3 covers 15 residues. V shed 3 bases and J shed 6 bases, with 14 bases lying between them. As DNA, the CDR3 is TGTGCCAGCAGCTTCCCGGGAGAGGGGCCCGGGGAGCTGTTTTTT. It yields the protein CASSFPGEGPGELFF.

The DNA of the CDR3 is TGTGCCAGTAGTTTCGCAGATACGCAGTATTTT. Its protein is CASSFADTQYF. This rearrangement joins TRBV19 to TRBJ2-3, with unresolved D. Between the trimmed V and J ends, which lost 5 bases and 4 bases, there was a span of 4 bases. The CDR3 has 11 amino acids. The germline CDR1 and CDR2 sequences are LNHDA and SQIVND (reference sequence).

This clone was observed a few times. The chain combines TRBV10-1 with TRBJ2-2; TRBD2 might be the D (6 bases). Germline values: CDR1 WNHNN, CDR2 SYGVQD (reference sequence). The CDR3 runs to 16 residues. The ends were cut back, 4 bases at V and 0 bases at J, with 12 bases in the middle. CDR3 loop: CASSVVGGANTGELFF. CDR3 DNA sequence: TGCGCCAGCAGTGTGGTTGGAGGGGCGAACACCGGGGAGCTGTTTTTT.